Listed below are T cell receptor beta chains from one sample, sequenced in a study of cytomegalovirus exposure and HLA in healthy donors. TCRdb's copy holds only in-frame clones and misses some; the assay was immunoSEQ multiplex PCR. The data hold some 150,000 clones, with 80% observed a single time. Sequenced: PBMCs. These receptors originate from a male donor in good health and CMV-seronegative. Both conserved end residues are part of each CDR3. A D gene is named only where the DNA matches it firmly. Rows may omit the clone size; those that give it use once, few, many or a size class.

V,D,J,size,CDR3,DNA
TRBV27,.,TRBJ1-1,.,CASSLFQGRAFF,TGTGCCAGCAGTTTATTTCAGGGGCGAGCTTTCTTT
TRBV6-6,.,TRBJ1-2,.,CASSPHLGIYGYTF,TGTGCCAGCAGTCCACACCTAGGTATTTATGGCTACACCTTC
TRBV10-2,.,TRBJ1-1,.,CASSFREGTEAFF,TGCGCCAGCAGCTTCAGGGAAGGGACTGAAGCTTTCTTT
TRBV4-2,.,TRBJ2-7,.,CASSQARGLYEQYF,TGTGCCAGCAGCCAAGCTCGGGGTCTCTACGAGCAGTACTTC
TRBV4-3,.,TRBJ2-7,.,CASSQDRWGLTYEQYF,TGCGCCAGCAGCCAAGATCGGTGGGGGCTGACATACGAGCAGTACTTC
TRBV6-5,.,TRBJ1-2,.,CASTMRGSYGYTF,TGTGCCAGCACTATGCGGGGCTCCTATGGCTACACCTTC
TRBV29-1,.,TRBJ2-7,.,CSVESGTSTYEQYF,TGCAGCGTTGAGTCCGGGACAAGTACGTACGAGCAGTACTTC
TRBV6-5,TRBD1,TRBJ2-1,.,CASSYLRQGAKVF,TGTGCCAGCAGTTACCTGCGACAGGGGGCGAAGGTCTTC
TRBV14,.,TRBJ2-7,.,CASSRQTETYEQYF,TGTGCCAGCAGCCGTCAGACTGAAACCTACGAGCAGTACTTC
TRBV7-2,.,TRBJ1-2,.,CASSMILGAAGGYTF,TGTGCCAGCAGCATGATTTTGGGGGCGGCCGGGGGCTACACCTTC
TRBV6-1,.,TRBJ2-1,few,CASSEHRAYRNEQFF,TGTGCCAGCAGTGAACACAGGGCCTATCGGAATGAGCAGTTCTTC
TRBV19,TRBD1,TRBJ1-5,.,CASSILAGGSNQPQHF,TGTGCCAGTAGTATACTAGCAGGGGGGTCCAATCAGCCCCAGCATTTT
TRBV7-9,.,TRBJ1-1,.,CASRQGGGTEAFF,TGTGCCAGCAGACAAGGGGGGGGCACTGAAGCTTTCTTT
TRBV7-9,.,TRBJ1-1,.,CASSLTRDTEAFF,TGTGCCAGCAGCTTAACGAGGGACACTGAAGCTTTCTTT
TRBV19,.,TRBJ1-1,.,CASRSIVNTEAFF,TGTGCCAGTAGAAGCATCGTGAACACTGAAGCTTTCTTT
TRBV30,TRBD1,TRBJ2-5,.,CAWTLGQKETQYF,TGTGCCTGGACTTTGGGACAGAAAGAGACCCAGTACTTC
TRBV11-2,.,TRBJ2-3,.,CASSLGAGARDTQYF,TGTGCCAGCAGCTTAGGGGCGGGGGCCAGAGATACGCAGTATTTT
TRBV5-8,TRBD2,TRBJ2-3,.,CASSLSYASGGADTQYF,TGTGCCAGCAGCTTGTCGTATGCTAGCGGGGGGGCAGATACGCAGTATTTT
TRBV7-2,.,TRBJ2-7,once,CASSPQTAYEQYF,TGTGCCAGCAGCCCCCAGACAGCCTACGAGCAGTACTTC
TRBV15,.,TRBJ1-4,.,CATSAGRSGEKLFF,TGTGCCACCAGCGCTGGGAGGTCGGGTGAAAAACTGTTTTTT
TRBV7-8,TRBD2,TRBJ2-3,.,CASSLVPAGGTDTQYF,TGTGCCAGCAGCTTAGTACCCGCGGGGGGCACAGATACGCAGTATTTT
TRBV5-1,.,TRBJ1-2,.,CASSLTVLYGYTF,TGCGCCAGCAGCTTGACAGTCCTCTATGGCTACACCTTC
TRBV5-4,.,TRBJ2-1,.,CASSMGGGTYNEQFF,TGTGCCAGCAGCATGGGAGGGGGAACCTACAATGAGCAGTTCTTC
TRBV7-9,.,TRBJ1-4,.,CASSLVPAGVNDKLFF,TGTGCCAGCAGCTTAGTACCGGCAGGGGTTAATGATAAACTGTTTTTT
TRBV11-1,TRBD1,TRBJ2-5,.,CASSLWDRQQETQYF,TGTGCCAGCAGCTTATGGGACAGGCAACAAGAGACCCAGTACTTC
TRBV27,TRBD2,TRBJ2-7,.,CASSPGTSGVNEQYF,TGTGCCAGCAGTCCTGGGACTAGCGGGGTCAACGAGCAGTACTTC
TRBV19,TRBD1,TRBJ1-2,.,CASVLRDRENYGYTF,TGTGCCAGCGTCCTCCGGGACAGGGAGAACTATGGCTACACCTTC
TRBV13,.,TRBJ2-1,.,CASSLEGRGGNEQFF,TGTGCCAGCAGCTTAGAGGGCAGAGGAGGCAATGAGCAGTTCTTC
TRBV5-4,.,TRBJ1-6,few,CASSLALGNSPLHF,TGTGCCAGCAGCTTGGCACTCGGGAATTCACCCCTCCACTTT
TRBV15,.,TRBJ1-3,.,CATSRDNREGNTIYF,TGTGCCACCAGCAGGGATAACAGGGAGGGAAACACCATATATTTT
TRBV28,.,TRBJ1-1,.,CASQPGLPFMNTEAFF,TGTGCCAGCCAACCGGGACTCCCGTTCATGAACACTGAAGCTTTCTTT